Below are 17 T cell receptor beta chains sequenced from a single sample in a study of cytomegalovirus exposure and HLA in healthy donors. PCR used 60 Vbeta primers and 13 Jbeta primers. This table comes from immunoSEQ multiplex PCR, and its TCRdb copy is limited to in-frame clones, with some not included. The sample lists about 120,000 clones, roughly 80% occurring once. Sample: PBMCs. The receptor source for this set is a man aged 55 to 70 in good health and CMV-seropositive.

A few counts support this clone. The chain recombines TRBV5-1 with TRBJ2-5; 7 bases fit TRBD1. The trim removed 4 bases at V and 5 bases at J, leaving 8 bases unmatched. Looked up from germline, CDR1 is SGHRS and CDR2 is YFSETQ. The CDR3 runs to 14 residues. The CDR3: CASSPDRVGETQYF. The CDR3 DNA reads as TGCGCCAGCAGCCCTGACAGGGTCGGCGAGACCCAGTACTTC.

V and J are TRBV28 and TRBJ2-5; 10 positions agree with TRBD1. The CDR3 totals 14 residues. CDR1 and CDR2 (germline): MDHEN, SYDVKM. The junction had 4 bases not matched to a gene; V was cut back by 4 bases and J by 5 bases. The CDR3 is CASSSPGQGETQYF. In nucleotides, the CDR3 is TGTGCCAGCAGTTCCCCGGGACAGGGGGAGACCCAGTACTTC.

This clone was counted only a few times. The chain recombines TRBV20-1 with TRBJ2-1, with D possibly TRBD1 on 5 matching bases. Trimming shortened V by 6 bases and J by 10 bases, and 10 bases separated the two germline ends. Germline V gene lookup returns CDR1 DFQATT and CDR2 SNEGSKA (reference sequence). This CDR3 is built from 10 residues. This CDR3 reads CSAQGGEQFF. In nucleotides, the CDR3 is TGCAGTGCCCAGGGCGGAGAGCAGTTCTTC.

V usage is TRBV4-1 and J usage is TRBJ1-2; 7 bases are shared with TRBD1. CDR3 size: 17 residues. The junction had 9 bases not matched to a gene; V was cut back by 0 bases and J by 2 bases. The V gene's germline CDR1 is MGHRA and CDR2 YSYEKL. CDR3 DNA: TGCGCCAGCAGCCAAGAAATCGAATCACAGGGGAACTATGGCTACACCTTC. This codes for CASSQEIESQGNYGYTF.

This clone appeared once. The V call is TRBV18, the J call TRBJ1-6; D gene ambiguous. Germline V gene sequence: CDR1 KGHSH, CDR2 LQKENI. This CDR3 region has 15 residues. Between the trimmed V and J ends, which lost 0 bases and 4 bases, there was a span of 7 bases. CDR3: CASSPPGRYNSPLHF. The CDR3 region has the DNA TGTGCCAGCTCACCACCGGGCAGGTATAATTCACCCCTCCACTTT.

This clone rates as medium-sized (0.01 to 0.1%). The rearrangement uses TRBV19 and TRBJ1-5; D not resolved. V shed 1 base and J shed 0 bases, with 10 bases lying between them. The CDR3 is 16 amino acids. Germline-derived CDR1 and CDR2 are LNHDA and SQIVND (reference sequence). CDR3 sequence: CASSIGADYSNQPQHF. CDR3 bases: TGTGCCAGTAGTATAGGCGCAGACTATAGCAATCAGCCCCAGCATTTT.

The chain is built from TRBV18 and TRBJ2-7; 9 nucleotides align to TRBD1. CDR1 and CDR2 (germline): KGHSH, LQKENI. V dropped 3 bases and J dropped 5; count of bases not matched to a gene: 17. This CDR3 has 18 residues. Here the CDR3 reads CASSPKLSTGGLVNEQYF. CDR3 DNA: TGTGCCAGCTCACCTAAACTTTCTACAGGGGGCCTGGTTAACGAGCAGTACTTC.

The rearrangement joins TRBV28 to TRBJ1-4, with a tentative D call TRBD1 (5 bases). Trimming stripped 2 bases from V and 13 bases from J, with 14 bases between. The CDR3 covers 13 residues. The germline CDR1 and CDR2 sequences are MDHEN and SYDVKM. CDR3 sequence reads: CASSLTGRRGLFF. The CDR3 DNA follows: TGTGCCAGCAGTTTAACTGGCAGAAGGGGACTGTTTTTT.

This clone was seen just once. The chain is built from TRBV9 and TRBJ2-7; 7 bases agree with TRBD1. The CDR3 runs 14 residues. Germline CDR1 reads SGDLS; CDR2 reads YYNGEE. The V gene end was trimmed by 0 bases and the J gene end by 3 bases; junction bases not matched to a gene: 3. The CDR3 reads CASSVAAGGYEQYF. The DNA of the CDR3 is TGTGCCAGCAGCGTAGCTGCAGGGGGCTACGAGCAGTACTTC. Complete variable domain (other parts from reference TRBV9 and TRBJ2-7): DSGVTQTPKHLITATGQRVTLRCSPRSGDLSVYWYQQSLDQGLQFLIQYYNGEERAKGNILERFSAQQFPDLHSELNLSSLELGDSALYFCASSVAAGGYEQYFGPGTRLTVT.

The V call is TRBV5-1, the J call TRBJ2-1; 12 bases map to TRBD2. Trimming took 0 bases from V and 8 from J; bases not matched to a gene: 6. CDR1 and CDR2 (germline): SGHRS, YFSETQ. The CDR3 extends over 16 amino acids. CDR3 amino acids: CASSLASGGAWDEQFF. DNA of the CDR3: TGCGCCAGCAGCTTGGCTAGCGGGGGGGCATGGGATGAGCAGTTCTTC.

With respect to this clone: Germline and junction disagree at one end, which may indicate a read error. CDR3 nucleotide sequence: TGTGCCAGCAGGGAAGGGACAGGGGGCGGGAATGAGCAGTTCTTC. This translates into CASREGTGGGNEQFF. V is TRBV2 and J is TRBJ2-1; 12 bases align to TRBD1. The CDR3 runs 15 residues. CDR1 is SNHLY and CDR2 is FYNNEI in the germline V gene.

V and J are TRBV5-6 and TRBJ2-3; D ambiguous. V lost 4 bases to trimming and J lost 2 bases, with 17 bases between them. The CDR3 loop spans 16 amino acids. CDR1 is SGHDT, CDR2 YYEEEE, per germline. CDR3 DNA: TGTGCCAGCAGCCCCACCGTCCAGCGAACCACAGATACGCAGTATTTT. Amino acid sequence: CASSPTVQRTTDTQYF.

The CDR3 here is CASSEAFGGREQYF. Written as DNA, the CDR3 is TGTGCCAGCAGTGAAGCTTTCGGGGGTCGCGAGCAGTACTTC. J is TRBJ2-7 and V is TRBV2; possibly TRBD2 for D (6 bases). This CDR3 has 14 amino acids. The V and J ends lost 0 bases and 6 bases respectively, with 12 bases between them. From germline, CDR1 is SNHLY and CDR2 FYNNEI.

The chain links TRBV6-1 to TRBJ1-3; D remains ambiguous. The length of the CDR3 is 19 residues. V was pared by 0 bases and J by 2 bases, with 20 bases between. Germline CDR1 reads MNHNS; CDR2 reads SASEGT. This CDR3 is CASSEARVGSVLTGNTIYF. CDR3 sequence (DNA): TGTGCCAGCAGTGAAGCGCGGGTGGGGTCCGTTCTGACTGGAAACACCATATATTTT.

This clone occurred a few times. The chain uses TRBV5-1 and TRBJ2-5; 16 nucleotides agree with TRBD2. The CDR3 loop spans 17 amino acids. V lost 4 bases, J lost 2 bases, and 5 bases stayed unmatched. Germline V gene sequence: CDR1 SGHRS, CDR2 YFSETQ. The CDR3 DNA sequence: TGCGCCAGCAGCAGGGGACTAGCGGGAGGGCCTCAAGAGACCCAGTACTTC. This gives the protein CASSRGLAGGPQETQYF. The variable domain in full, with the rest retrieved from reference TRBV5-1 and TRBJ2-5, is KAGVTQTPRYLIKTRGQQVTLSCSPISGHRSVSWYQQTPGQGLQFLFEYFSETQRNKGNFPGRFSGRQFSNSRSEMNVSTLELGDSALYLCASSRGLAGGPQETQYFGPGTRLLVL.

The sample holds a few counts of this clone. Other DNA sequences in this specimen translate into the identical CDR3. The V and J genes are TRBV19 and TRBJ2-5, with 7 nucleotides matching TRBD1. Germline V lookup: CDR1 LNHDA, CDR2 SQIVND (reference sequence). After removal of 2 bases from V and 3 bases from J, the junction contained 3 bases not matched to a gene. The CDR3 length is 14 residues. DNA for the CDR3: TGTGCCAGTAGTATAAACAGGGGAAAAGAGACCCAGTACTTC. Translated: CASSINRGKETQYF.

CDR3 DNA: TGTGCCAGCAGCTTAGGGGGGCCAAGCACTGAAGCTTTCTTT. Its translation: CASSLGGPSTEAFF. The genes are TRBV11-2 and TRBJ1-1, with a tentative D call TRBD1 (6 bases). The CDR3 is 14 amino acids. The V gene's germline CDR1 is SGHAT and CDR2 FQNNGV. V was cut by 1 base and J by 4 bases, with 10 bases left in between.